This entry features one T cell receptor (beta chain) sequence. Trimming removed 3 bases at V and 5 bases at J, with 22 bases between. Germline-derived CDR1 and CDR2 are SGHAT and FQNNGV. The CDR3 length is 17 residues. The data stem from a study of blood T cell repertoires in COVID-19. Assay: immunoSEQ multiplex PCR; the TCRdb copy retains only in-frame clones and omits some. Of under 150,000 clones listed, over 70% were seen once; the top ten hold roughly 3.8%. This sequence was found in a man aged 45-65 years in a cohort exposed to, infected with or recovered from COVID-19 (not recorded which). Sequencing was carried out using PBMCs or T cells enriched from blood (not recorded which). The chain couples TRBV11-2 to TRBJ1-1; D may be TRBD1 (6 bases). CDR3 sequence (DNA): TGTGCCAGCAGCTTTCGGGGGGGCTCGGATGGTGGAACTGAAGCTTTCTTT. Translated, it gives CASSFRGGSDGGTEAFF.